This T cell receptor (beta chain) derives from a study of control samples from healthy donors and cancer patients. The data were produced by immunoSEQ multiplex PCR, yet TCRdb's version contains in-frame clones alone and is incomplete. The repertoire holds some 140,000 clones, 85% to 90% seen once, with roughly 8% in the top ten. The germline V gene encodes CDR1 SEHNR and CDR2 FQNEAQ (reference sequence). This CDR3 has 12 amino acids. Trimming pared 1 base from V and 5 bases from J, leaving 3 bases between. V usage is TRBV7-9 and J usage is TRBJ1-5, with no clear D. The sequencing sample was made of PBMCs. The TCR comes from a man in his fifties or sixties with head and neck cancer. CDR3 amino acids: CASSLVDQPQHF. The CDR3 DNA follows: TGTGCCAGCAGCTTAGTGGATCAGCCCCAGCATTTT.